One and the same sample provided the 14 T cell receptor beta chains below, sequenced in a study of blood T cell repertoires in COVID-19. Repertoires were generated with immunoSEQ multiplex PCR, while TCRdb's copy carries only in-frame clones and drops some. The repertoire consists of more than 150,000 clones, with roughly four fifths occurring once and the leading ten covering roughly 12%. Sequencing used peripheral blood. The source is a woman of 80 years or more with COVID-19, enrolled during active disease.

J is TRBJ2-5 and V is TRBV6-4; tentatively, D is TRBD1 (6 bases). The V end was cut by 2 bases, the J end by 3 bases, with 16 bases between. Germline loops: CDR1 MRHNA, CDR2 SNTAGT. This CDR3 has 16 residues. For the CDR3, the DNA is TGTGCCAGCAGTGACCTCGAACTAGAGGGGGAAGAGACCCAGTACTTC. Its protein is CASSDLELEGEETQYF.

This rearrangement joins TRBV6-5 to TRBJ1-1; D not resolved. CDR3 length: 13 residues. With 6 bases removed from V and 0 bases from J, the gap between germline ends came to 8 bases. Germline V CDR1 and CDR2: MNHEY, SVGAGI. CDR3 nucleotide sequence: TGTGCCAGCAGCCCCGGGATGAACACTGAAGCTTTCTTT. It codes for CASSPGMNTEAFF.

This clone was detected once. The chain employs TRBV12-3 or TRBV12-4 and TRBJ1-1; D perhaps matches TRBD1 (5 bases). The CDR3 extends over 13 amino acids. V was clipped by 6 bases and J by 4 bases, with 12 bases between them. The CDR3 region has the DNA TGTGCCAGCAGAAAGCCCGGGGGCACTGAAGCTTTCTTT. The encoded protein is CASRKPGGTEAFF.

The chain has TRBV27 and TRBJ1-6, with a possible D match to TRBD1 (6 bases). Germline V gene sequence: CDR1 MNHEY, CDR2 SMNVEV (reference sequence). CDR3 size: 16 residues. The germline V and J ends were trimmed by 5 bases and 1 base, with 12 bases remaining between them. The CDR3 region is CASSRTGLSYNSPLHF. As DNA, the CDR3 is TGTGCCAGCAGTCGAACAGGGTTATCCTATAATTCACCCCTCCACTTT.

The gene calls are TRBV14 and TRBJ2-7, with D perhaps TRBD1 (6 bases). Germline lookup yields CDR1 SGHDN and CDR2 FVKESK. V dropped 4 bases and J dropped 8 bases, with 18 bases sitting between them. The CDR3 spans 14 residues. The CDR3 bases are TGTGCCAGCAGCCCTCGGGACACCGGCGGGCAGCAGTACTTC. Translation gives CASSPRDTGGQQYF.

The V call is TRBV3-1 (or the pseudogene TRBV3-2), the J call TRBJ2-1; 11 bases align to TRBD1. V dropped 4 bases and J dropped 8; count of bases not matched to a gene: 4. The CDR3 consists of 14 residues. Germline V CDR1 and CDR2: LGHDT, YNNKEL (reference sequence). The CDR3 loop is CASSRGQGAYEQFF. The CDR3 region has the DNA TGTGCCAGCAGCCGAGGACAGGGGGCCTATGAGCAGTTCTTC.

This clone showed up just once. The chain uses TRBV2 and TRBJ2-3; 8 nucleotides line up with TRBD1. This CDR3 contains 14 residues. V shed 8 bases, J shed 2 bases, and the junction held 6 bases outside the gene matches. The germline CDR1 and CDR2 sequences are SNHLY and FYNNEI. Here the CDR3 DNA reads TGTGCCAGCCGGGACAGGATTTTCACAGATACGCAGTATTTT. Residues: CASRDRIFTDTQYF.

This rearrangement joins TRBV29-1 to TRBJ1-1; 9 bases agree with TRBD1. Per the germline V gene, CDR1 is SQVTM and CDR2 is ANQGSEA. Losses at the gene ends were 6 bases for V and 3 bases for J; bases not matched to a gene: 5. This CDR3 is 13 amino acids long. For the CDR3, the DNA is TGCAGCGTCTCCGGGACAGGGTACACTGAAGCTTTCTTT. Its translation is CSVSGTGYTEAFF.

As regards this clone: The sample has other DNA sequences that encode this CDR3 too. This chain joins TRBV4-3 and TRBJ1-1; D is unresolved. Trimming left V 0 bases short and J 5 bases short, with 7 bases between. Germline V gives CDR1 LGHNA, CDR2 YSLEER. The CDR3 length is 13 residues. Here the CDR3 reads CASSQDRGTEAFF. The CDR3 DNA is TGCGCCAGCAGCCAAGATCGAGGGACTGAAGCTTTCTTT.

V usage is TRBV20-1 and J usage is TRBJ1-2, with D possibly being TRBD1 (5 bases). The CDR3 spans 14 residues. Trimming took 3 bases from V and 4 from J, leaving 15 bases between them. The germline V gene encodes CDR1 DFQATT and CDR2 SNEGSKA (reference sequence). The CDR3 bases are TGCAGTGCTAGTGAGCAGGGCTTTTCCTATGGCTACACCTTC. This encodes CSASEQGFSYGYTF.

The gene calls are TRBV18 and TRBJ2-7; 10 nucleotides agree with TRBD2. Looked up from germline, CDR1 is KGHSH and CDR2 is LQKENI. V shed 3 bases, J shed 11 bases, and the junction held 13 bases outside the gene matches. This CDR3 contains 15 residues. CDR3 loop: CASSPLAGEANYEYF. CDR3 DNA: TGTGCCAGCTCACCGCTAGCGGGAGAGGCAAACTATGAGTACTTC.

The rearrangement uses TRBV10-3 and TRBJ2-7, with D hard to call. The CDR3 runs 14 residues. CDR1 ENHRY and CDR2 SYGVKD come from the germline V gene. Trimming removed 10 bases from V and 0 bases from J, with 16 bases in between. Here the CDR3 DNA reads TGTGCCACCTCCCAAGCCGAGATCTCCTACGAGCAGTACTTC. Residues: CATSQAEISYEQYF.

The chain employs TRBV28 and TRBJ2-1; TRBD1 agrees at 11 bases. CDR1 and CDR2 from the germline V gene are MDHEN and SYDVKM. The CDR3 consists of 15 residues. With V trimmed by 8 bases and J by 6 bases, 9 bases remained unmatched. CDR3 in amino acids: CASGPGTGGRNEQFF. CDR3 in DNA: TGTGCCAGCGGACCCGGGACAGGGGGTCGCAATGAGCAGTTCTTC.

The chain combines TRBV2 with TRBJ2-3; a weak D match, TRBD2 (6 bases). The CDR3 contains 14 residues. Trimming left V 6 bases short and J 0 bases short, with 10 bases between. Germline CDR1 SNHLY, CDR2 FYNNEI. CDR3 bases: TGTGCCAGCAGCGGGGGATCTAGCACAGATACGCAGTATTTT. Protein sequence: CASSGGSSTDTQYF.